The 5 T cell receptor beta chains listed next were all sequenced from one sample in a study of blood T cell repertoires in COVID-19. The method was immunoSEQ multiplex PCR; TCRdb's version includes in-frame clones alone and lacks a portion of them. Here the sample spans 300,000 to 450,000 clones, approximately 90% being singletons. The source material was PBMCs or T cells enriched from blood (not recorded which). The receptors here all came from a young man who had recovered from COVID-19.

The rearrangement joins TRBV30 to TRBJ1-4; possible D gene TRBD1, 6 bases. From germline, CDR1 is GTSNPN and CDR2 SVGIG (reference sequence). Between the trimmed V and J ends, which lost 0 bases and 4 bases, there was a span of 12 bases. This CDR3 comprises 15 residues. CDR3 loop: CAWSVPGQLNEKLFF. The CDR3 DNA reads TGTGCCTGGAGTGTACCCGGACAGCTTAATGAAAAACTGTTTTTT.

This clone was observed once. The chain links TRBV4-1 to TRBJ1-3, with 11 nucleotides matching TRBD1. J lost 8 bases, V lost 3 bases, and 3 bases had no gene match. This CDR3 spans 14 amino acids. The V gene's germline CDR1 is MGHRA and CDR2 YSYEKL. CDR3 sequence (DNA): TGCGCCAGCAGCCACGGGACAGGGGGGGACACCATATATTTT. Amino acid sequence: CASSHGTGGDTIYF.

The V gene is TRBV6-6, the J gene TRBJ1-4; D is unclear. The CDR3 runs 12 residues. Per germline, CDR1 MNHNY and CDR2 SVGAGI (reference sequence). V was trimmed by 0 bases and J by 8 bases, leaving 4 bases between them. As DNA, the CDR3 is TGTGCCAGCAGTTACTCGCAGGAAAAACTGTTTTTT. Protein: CASSYSQEKLFF.

The CDR3, as DNA: TGTGCCAGCAGCTTAGCGATTGACACCTCAGCAAGAAACACCATATATTTT. The encoded protein is CASSLAIDTSARNTIYF. The V gene is TRBV7-9, the J gene TRBJ1-3; D ambiguous. The CDR3 covers 17 residues. The V gene lost 0 bases and the J gene lost 5 bases, with 17 bases spanning the gap. Germline V gives CDR1 SEHNR, CDR2 FQNEAQ (reference sequence).

The chain links TRBV29-1 to TRBJ2-3; D not resolved. The V gene lost 6 bases and the J gene lost 0 bases, with 13 bases spanning the gap. Germline V gene lookup returns CDR1 SQVTM and CDR2 ANQGSEA. This CDR3 contains 14 residues. The CDR3 region is CSVSTRVSTDTQYF. The CDR3 DNA follows: TGCAGCGTCTCGACCCGGGTTAGCACAGATACGCAGTATTTT.